The 19 T cell receptor beta chains below all came from one sample that was sequenced in a study of cytomegalovirus exposure and HLA in healthy donors (dated by TCRdb to the late 2010s). Library prep was done by the immunoSEQ multiplex PCR assay. For the multiplex PCR, a mixture combining 60 forward primers for TCR Vbeta segments and 13 reverse primers for TCR Jbeta segments was used. Not all clones reach the TCRdb copy of this immuneACCESS table, which keeps in-frame sequences only. Checked studies attribute under half of the gap to unresolved V genes and leave the rest unexplained. The sample table holds 210,000 or so clones, of which over 70% were seen once. Around 2.9% of the sample is in the top ten clones. The material sequenced was PBMCs. The receptors originated from a woman in her fifties or sixties in good health and CMV-seropositive.

The genes are TRBV7-8 and TRBJ1-2; no reliable D call. V was clipped by 5 bases and J by 3 bases, with 13 bases between them. Germline V gene lookup returns CDR1 SGHVS and CDR2 FQNEAQ. The CDR3 consists of 14 residues. The CDR3 protein is CASSPRGPDYGYTF. As DNA, the CDR3 is TGTGCCAGCAGCCCTAGAGGTCCGGACTATGGCTACACCTTC. The full variable domain, rest sourced from reference TRBV7-8 and TRBJ1-2, is GAGVSQSPRYKVAKRGQDVALRCDPISGHVSLFWYQQALGQGPEFLTYFQNEAQLDKSGLPSDRFFAERPEGSVSTLKIQRTQQEDSAVYLCASSPRGPDYGYTFGSGTRLTVV.

The table lists this clone with a count of one. This chain joins TRBV25-1 and TRBJ2-1; tentatively, D is TRBD2 (5 bases). Germline CDR1 and CDR2: MGHDK and SYGVNS. This CDR3 contains 14 residues. V dropped 5 bases and J dropped 2 bases, with 10 bases sitting between them. CDR3 residues: CASSTPGAYNEQFF. In DNA form, the CDR3 reads TGTGCCAGCAGTACCCCCGGGGCCTACAATGAGCAGTTCTTC.

The chain is built from TRBV10-3 and TRBJ1-1, with 9 bases identical to TRBD1. The CDR3 has 13 amino acids. The V gene's germline CDR1 is ENHRY and CDR2 SYGVKD. V lost 6 bases to trimming and J lost 4 bases; unmatched junction nucleotides: 3. CDR3 loop: CAIRGQGGTEAFF. Here the CDR3 DNA reads TGTGCCATCAGGGGACAGGGAGGCACTGAAGCTTTCTTT.

The chain joins TRBV4-1 to TRBJ2-1; a weak D match, TRBD2 (5 bases). V lost 0 bases, J lost 0 bases, and 15 bases lay in between. The CDR3 runs to 18 residues. The germline V gene has CDR1 MGHRA and CDR2 YSYEKL. The CDR3: CASSQDKERLSSYNEQFF. CDR3 sequence (DNA): TGCGCCAGCAGCCAAGATAAGGAGCGGCTCAGCTCCTACAATGAGCAGTTCTTC.

V is TRBV9 and J is TRBJ1-1; D gene uncertain. The CDR3 is made up of 14 amino acids. V was clipped by 4 bases and J by 0 bases, with 10 bases between them. Germline CDR1 SGDLS, CDR2 YYNGEE. As DNA, the CDR3 is TGTGCCAGCAGCCCCTCGAGCATGAACACTGAAGCTTTCTTT. Residues: CASSPSSMNTEAFF.

The chain employs TRBV4-2 and TRBJ1-1, with 7 bases that match TRBD1. CDR1 and CDR2 (germline): LGHNA, YNFKEQ. CDR3 size: 15 residues. J gave up 5 bases and V 1 base, and 7 bases lay outside the gene matches. The CDR3 is CASSQGKGATTEAFF. The CDR3 DNA reads as TGTGCCAGCAGCCAAGGGAAGGGGGCAACGACTGAAGCTTTCTTT.

The rearrangement links TRBV19 to TRBJ1-5; D not certain. The CDR3 has 13 residues. The germline V gene has CDR1 LNHDA and CDR2 SQIVND (reference sequence). V lost 4 bases and J lost 0, with 4 bases in between. The CDR3 loop is CASSKSSNQPQHF. The CDR3 DNA sequence: TGTGCCAGTAGTAAGAGTAGCAATCAGCCCCAGCATTTT.

This rearrangement joins TRBV10-3 to TRBJ1-2; D is possibly TRBD1 (5 bases). V lost 2 bases and J 5 bases, leaving 18 bases between the germline ends. Germline loops: CDR1 ENHRY, CDR2 SYGVKD. The CDR3 totals 16 residues. The CDR3 loop is CAISEGRALVGYGYTF. DNA for the CDR3: TGTGCCATCAGTGAGGGCAGGGCCCTGGTGGGGTATGGCTACACCTTC.

This clone was recorded once. The chain employs TRBV5-5 and TRBJ2-7; a possible D gene is TRBD1 (6 bases). Trimming left V 5 bases short and J 6 bases short, with 15 bases between. CDR3 size: 13 residues. CDR1 is SGHKS and CDR2 is YYEKEE in the germline V gene (reference sequence). The CDR3 here is CASRPNWGPEQYF. DNA for the CDR3: TGTGCCAGCAGACCAAACTGGGGGCCCGAGCAGTACTTC.

The genes are TRBV5-5 and TRBJ2-6; tentatively, D is TRBD1 (5 bases). V gave up 7 bases and J gave up 3 bases, with 17 bases separating them. Germline CDR1 is SGHKS and CDR2 is YYEKEE (reference sequence). The length of the CDR3 is 16 residues. The CDR3 bases are TGTGCCAGCCGCTCCTTTGCAGGGCTTGGGGCCAACGTCCTGACTTTC. Encoded protein: CASRSFAGLGANVLTF. Based on the CDR3 plus reference TRBV5-5 and TRBJ2-6, the full variable domain is DAGVTQSPTHLIKTRGQQVTLRCSPISGHKSVSWYQQVLGQGPQFIFQYYEKEERGRGNFPDRFSARQFPNYSSELNVNALLLGDSALYLCASRSFAGLGANVLTFGAGSRLTVL.

This sequence joins TRBV27 and TRBJ1-2; a weak D match, TRBD1 (5 bases). Germline V gives CDR1 MNHEY, CDR2 SMNVEV (reference sequence). Trimming stripped 5 bases from V and 4 bases from J, with 20 bases between. The CDR3 consists of 16 residues. CDR3 in amino acids: CASSEGADPSLYGYTF. The CDR3 DNA reads as TGTGCCAGCAGTGAAGGGGCCGATCCTTCGCTCTATGGCTACACCTTC.

The chain is built from TRBV7-3 and TRBJ2-1; unclear D gene. The CDR3 loop spans 14 amino acids. Trimming left V 5 bases short and J 2 bases short, with 10 bases between. From germline, CDR1 is SGHTA and CDR2 FQGTGA. The CDR3 coding sequence is TGTGCCAGCAGCCCCGGCGGTGCCTACAATGAGCAGTTCTTC. Its protein is CASSPGGAYNEQFF. Together with reference TRBV7-3 and TRBJ2-1, the CDR3 gives the full variable domain: GAGVSQTPSNKVTEKGKYVELRCDPISGHTALYWYRQSLGQGPEFLIYFQGTGAADDSGLPNDRFFAVRPEGSVSTLKIQRTERGDSAVYLCASSPGGAYNEQFFGPGTRLTVL.

The J gene is TRBJ2-2, the V gene TRBV7-3; D remains ambiguous. The V gene lost 5 bases and the J gene lost 2 bases, with 6 bases spanning the gap. The CDR3 sequence is 13 residues long. Germline loops: CDR1 SGHTA, CDR2 FQGTGA. This CDR3 reads CASSIHNTGELFF. CDR3 nucleotides: TGTGCCAGCAGCATACACAACACCGGGGAGCTGTTTTTT.

This clone was picked up a small number of times. The chain carries TRBV6-1 and TRBJ1-2; 7 bases agree with TRBD1. The CDR3 is 13 residues long. The V and J ends lost 7 bases and 3 bases, in that order; junction bases with no gene match: 5. Germline V CDR1 and CDR2: MNHNS, SASEGT. The CDR3 DNA is TGTGCCAGCAACACAGGGGTCTACTATGGCTACACCTTC. It yields the protein CASNTGVYYGYTF.

In DNA form, the CDR3 reads TGCGCCAGCAGCTGGGGACATCCGAACACTGAAGCTTTCTTT. Translation: CASSWGHPNTEAFF. The V gene is TRBV5-1, the J gene TRBJ1-1; the D gene is possibly TRBD1 (6 bases). The CDR3 is made up of 14 amino acids. Germline CDR1 is SGHRS and CDR2 is YFSETQ. Between the trimmed V and J ends, which lost 3 bases and 1 base, there was a span of 10 bases.

The J gene is TRBJ2-5, the V gene TRBV5-1; D unresolved. The CDR3 spans 13 residues. V lost 2 bases to trimming and J lost 2 bases, with 7 bases between them. Per germline, CDR1 SGHRS and CDR2 YFSETQ. The chain's CDR3 is CASSFSTQETQYF. The CDR3 bases are TGCGCCAGCAGCTTCTCGACTCAAGAGACCCAGTACTTC.

CDR3 in amino acids: CASSVAGMQPQHF. CDR3 nucleotides: TGTGCCAGCAGTGTTGCAGGGATGCAGCCCCAGCATTTT. The chain uses TRBV6-1 and TRBJ1-5; tentative D call: TRBD1 (5 bases). The CDR3 runs 13 residues. The germline V gene has CDR1 MNHNS and CDR2 SASEGT. V lost 4 bases and J lost 7, with 11 bases in between.

The chain has TRBV28 and TRBJ1-1; D is ambiguous. The CDR3 has 14 amino acids. Trimming took off 8 bases at V and 1 base at J, with 14 bases between the two ends. Germline V gene lookup returns CDR1 MDHEN and CDR2 SYDVKM. The CDR3 DNA sequence: TGTGCCAGCGCGGGTTTGGGCTCGAACACTGAAGCTTTCTTT. Amino acid sequence: CASAGLGSNTEAFF.

V and J are TRBV5-1 and TRBJ1-1; 7 bases map to TRBD1. This CDR3 spans 15 amino acids. The germline V gene has CDR1 SGHRS and CDR2 YFSETQ. Trimming removed 0 bases from V and 3 bases from J; junction bases left unmatched: 5. CDR3 region: CASSLGNQGDTEAFF. The CDR3 region has the DNA TGCGCCAGCAGCTTGGGGAATCAGGGGGACACTGAAGCTTTCTTT.